The 4 T cell receptor delta chains below were found in one sample sequenced in a study of gamma-delta T cells after stem cell transplantation. With CATT, TCRdb re-called clones from the RT-PCR reads. Among 5,500 to 7,000 delta-chain clones listed, around 25% were seen once. What was sequenced was gamma-delta T cells. The receptors come from a human donor. It is not recorded whose cells these are; they may come from a transplant donor.

This sequence joins TRDV2 and TRDJ1, with D possibly TRDD3 on 6 matching bases. CDR1 GEAIGNYY and CDR2 EKD come from the germline V gene. The CDR3 contains 13 residues. The V gene lost 3 bases and the J gene lost 2 bases, with 9 bases spanning the gap. CDR3 bases: TGTGCCTGTGACTCTTGGGGGACCGATAAACTCATCTTT. Amino acids: CACDSWGTDKLIF.

Worth noting for this clone: This may stem from a read error, because a much larger clone lies one nucleotide away. This chain joins TRDV2 and TRDJ1, with D possibly matching TRDD3 (5 bases). CDR3 size: 16 residues. With 4 bases removed from V and 0 bases from J, the gap between germline ends came to 17 bases. Germline CDR1 GEAIGNYY, CDR2 EKD. CDR3 loop: CACDSLRGAYTDKLIF. The CDR3 DNA reads TGTGCCTGTGATTCACTTCGGGGGGCGTACACCGATAAACTCATCTTT.

In its sample, this clone is medium-sized. The chain links TRDV2 to TRDJ1; TRDD3 aligns across 10 bases. The CDR3 length is 17 residues. Germline trimming cut 2 bases from V and 2 bases from J; bases unmatched to any gene: 10. Germline assignment: CDR1 GEAIGNYY and CDR2 EKD. The CDR3 region is CACDSLYWGMPTDKLIF. The CDR3, as DNA: TGTGCCTGTGACAGTCTCTACTGGGGGATGCCTACCGATAAACTCATCTTT.

This clone was picked up a small number of times. This chain links TRDV2 with TRDJ3; TRDD3 matches at 13 bases. The CDR3 is 20 amino acids. The junction had 5 bases not matched to a gene; V was cut back by 1 base and J by 0 bases. The germline gives CDR1 GEAIGNYY, CDR2 EKD. The CDR3 nucleotides are TGTGCCTGTGACACAGTACTGGGGGATACGCACTCCTGGGACACCCGACAGATGTTTTTC. Translation gives CACDTVLGDTHSWDTRQMFF.